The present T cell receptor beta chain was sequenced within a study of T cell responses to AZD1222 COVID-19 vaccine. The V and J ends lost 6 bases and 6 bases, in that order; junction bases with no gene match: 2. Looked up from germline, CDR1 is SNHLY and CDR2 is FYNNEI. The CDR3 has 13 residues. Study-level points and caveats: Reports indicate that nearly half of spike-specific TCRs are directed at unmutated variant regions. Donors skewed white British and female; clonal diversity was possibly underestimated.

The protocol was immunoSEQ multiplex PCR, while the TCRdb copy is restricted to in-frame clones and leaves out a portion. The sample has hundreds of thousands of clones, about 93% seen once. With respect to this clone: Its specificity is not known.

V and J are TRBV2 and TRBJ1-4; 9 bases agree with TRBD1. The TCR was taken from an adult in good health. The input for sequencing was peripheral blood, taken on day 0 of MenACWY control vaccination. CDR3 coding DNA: TGTGCCAGCAGGAGGGACAGGGATGAAAAACTGTTTTTT. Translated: CASRRDRDEKLFF. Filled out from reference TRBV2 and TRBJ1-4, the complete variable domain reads EPEVTQTPSHQVTQMGQEVILRCVPISNHLYFYWYRQILGQKVEFLVSFYNNEISEKSEIFDDQFSVERPDGSNFTLKIRSTKLEDSAMYFCASRRDRDEKLFFGSGTQLSVL.